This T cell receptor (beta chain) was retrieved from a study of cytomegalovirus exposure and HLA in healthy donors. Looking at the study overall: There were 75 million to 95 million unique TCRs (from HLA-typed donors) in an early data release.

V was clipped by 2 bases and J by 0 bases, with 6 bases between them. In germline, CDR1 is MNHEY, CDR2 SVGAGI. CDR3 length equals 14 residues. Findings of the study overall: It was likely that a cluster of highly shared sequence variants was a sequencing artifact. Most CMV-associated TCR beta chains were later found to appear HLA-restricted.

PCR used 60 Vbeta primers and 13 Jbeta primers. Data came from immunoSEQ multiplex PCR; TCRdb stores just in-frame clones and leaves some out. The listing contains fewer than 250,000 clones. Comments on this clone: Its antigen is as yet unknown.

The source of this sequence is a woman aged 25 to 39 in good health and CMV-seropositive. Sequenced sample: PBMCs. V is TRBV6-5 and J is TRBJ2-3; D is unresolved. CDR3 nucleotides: TGTGCCAGCAGTTACGCCAGGAGCACAGATACGCAGTATTTT. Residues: CASSYARSTDTQYF.